The rows below give T cell receptor beta chains drawn from one sample of a study of OX40 agonist ivuxolimab in advanced cancers. The repertoire was sequenced with immunoSEQ multiplex PCR; TCRdb's copy has only in-frame clones and lacks some. The table records fewer than 85,000 clones, about 87% of them present only once. The sequencing here drew on CD4+ or CD8+ T cells sorted from blood, taken in a trial of the OX40 agonist ivuxolimab. The receptors come from an adult with an advanced solid tumor such as melanoma, head and neck, liver or kidney cancer. The CDR3 runs from the conserved cysteine through the conserved F or W. A D gene is named only where the DNA matches it firmly. Clone size appears in some rows only: once, few, many, or a class for an expanded clone.

V,D,size,length,J,CDR3,DNA
TRBV9,TRBD1,few,14,TRBJ2-4,CASSAAGQGNIQYF,TGTGCCAGCAGCGCGGCGGGACAGGGAAACATTCAGTACTTC
TRBV21-1,.,.,10,TRBJ2-7,CASNLSEQYF,TGTGCCAGCAACCTTTCCGAGCAGTACTTC
TRBV27,TRBD2,.,17,TRBJ2-3,CASSSPSTSGNLDTQYF,TGTGCCAGCAGTTCCCCCTCGACTAGCGGGAATTTGGATACGCAGTATTTT
TRBV6-1,.,.,11,TRBJ2-7,CASSDPYEQYF,TGTGCCAGCAGTGACCCCTACGAGCAGTACTTC
TRBV5-1,.,once,13,TRBJ2-7,CASSLGPGVDQYF,TGCGCCAGCAGCTTGGGACCGGGAGTCGACCAGTACTTC
TRBV7-2,TRBD1,.,14,TRBJ2-7,CASSEDRGSYEQYF,TGTGCCAGCAGCGAAGACAGGGGGTCCTACGAGCAGTACTTC
TRBV19,.,.,13,TRBJ1-1,CASTWGRGTEAFF,TGTGCCAGTACCTGGGGTCGGGGCACTGAAGCTTTCTTT
TRBV5-1,.,.,14,TRBJ2-1,CASSINPRGNEQFF,TGCGCCAGCAGCATAAACCCACGCGGCAATGAGCAGTTCTTC
TRBV10-1,.,.,14,TRBJ2-1,CASSGKGTYNEQFF,TGCGCCAGCAGTGGGAAGGGCACGTACAATGAGCAGTTCTTC
TRBV27,.,.,14,TRBJ1-2,CASRALAGNYGYTF,TGTGCCAGCAGGGCCTTGGCAGGGAACTATGGCTACACCTTC
TRBV28,TRBD2,.,15,TRBJ2-5,CASSFSGRDQETQYF,TGTGCCAGCAGTTTTAGCGGGAGGGACCAAGAGACCCAGTACTTC
TRBV19,.,.,15,TRBJ1-5,CASSSSIYSNQPQHF,TGTGCCAGTAGTTCCTCAATCTATAGCAATCAGCCCCAGCATTTT
TRBV11-2,.,.,13,TRBJ1-2,CASSSTLNYGYTF,TGTGCCAGCAGCTCCACACTGAACTATGGCTACACCTTC
TRBV6-6,TRBD1,.,15,TRBJ2-2,CASSPGTVDTGELFF,TGTGCCAGCAGCCCCGGGACAGTGGACACCGGGGAGCTGTTTTTT
TRBV21-1,.,.,20,TRBJ1-3,CASSSRVPPDRQGAGNTIYF,TGTGCCAGCAGCAGTCGGGTTCCACCCGACCGACAGGGGGCTGGAAACACCATATATTTT
TRBV5-4,.,.,15,TRBJ2-1,CASSPGDGAWDEQFF,TGTGCCAGCAGCCCGGGGGACGGGGCGTGGGATGAGCAGTTCTTC
TRBV5-1,.,.,16,TRBJ2-1,CASSQTTGNDYNEQFF,TGCGCCAGCAGCCAGACCACCGGGAATGACTACAATGAGCAGTTCTTC
TRBV7-9,TRBD2,few,18,TRBJ2-1,CASSARLAGGQYYNEQFF,TGTGCCAGCAGCGCCCGACTAGCGGGGGGGCAATACTACAATGAGCAGTTCTTC
TRBV7-2,.,.,12,TRBJ2-7,CASSPDGYEQYF,TGTGCCAGCAGCCCGGACGGGTACGAGCAGTACTTC
TRBV14,TRBD1,.,14,TRBJ2-5,CASSRGTGKETQYF,TGTGCCAGCAGCCGAGGGACAGGGAAAGAGACCCAGTACTTC
TRBV19,TRBD2,.,18,TRBJ2-5,CASSTPWVAGMYQETQYF,TGTGCCAGTAGTACCCCATGGGTAGCGGGGATGTACCAAGAGACCCAGTACTTC
TRBV10-1,TRBD1,.,16,TRBJ2-1,CASSESLDRPYNEQFF,TGCGCCAGCAGTGAGTCGTTGGACAGGCCCTACAATGAGCAGTTCTTC
TRBV5-4,TRBD1,.,15,TRBJ2-7,CASSFPDRGPYEQYF,TGTGCCAGCAGCTTCCCGGACAGGGGGCCCTACGAGCAGTACTTC
TRBV11-2,TRBD2,.,16,TRBJ2-2,CASSSLAGANTGELFF,TGTGCCAGCAGCTCCCTAGCGGGGGCCAACACCGGGGAGCTGTTTTTT
TRBV11-2,.,.,15,TRBJ1-5,CASSLDPGENQPQHF,TGTGCCAGCAGCTTAGATCCCGGAGAGAATCAGCCCCAGCATTTT
TRBV29-1,.,.,8,TRBJ2-1,CSVNEQFF,TGCAGCGTCAATGAGCAGTTCTTC
TRBV7-9,TRBD1,few,12,TRBJ1-2,CASSPTGGGYTF,TGTGCCAGCAGCCCGACAGGGGGTGGCTACACCTTC
TRBV4-1,.,.,14,TRBJ1-1,CASSQGRGATEAFF,TGCGCCAGCAGCCAAGGCCGGGGCGCCACTGAAGCTTTCTTT
TRBV7-3,.,.,14,TRBJ1-1,CASSLKGEGTEAFF,TGTGCCAGCAGCTTAAAGGGGGAAGGCACTGAAGCTTTCTTT
TRBV5-1,TRBD1,.,13,TRBJ1-1,CASSSQGGTEAFF,TGCGCCAGCAGCTCTCAGGGGGGGACTGAAGCTTTCTTT
TRBV13,TRBD1,.,16,TRBJ2-7,CASSSNGDRGFDEQYF,TGTGCCAGCAGCTCAAACGGAGACAGGGGATTTGACGAGCAGTACTTC
TRBV28,TRBD2,.,17,TRBJ2-1,CASTPWWAGGPDNEQFF,TGTGCCAGCACCCCCTGGTGGGCGGGAGGGCCCGACAATGAGCAGTTCTTC
TRBV5-4,.,.,15,TRBJ2-7,CASSSDRDYTYEQYF,TGTGCCAGCAGCTCGGACAGGGACTATACCTACGAGCAGTACTTC
TRBV7-9,.,.,13,TRBJ2-2,CASSKSEAGELFF,TGTGCCAGCAGCAAATCGGAGGCCGGGGAGCTGTTTTTT
TRBV25-1,.,.,14,TRBJ2-1,CASSAVGSYNEQFF,TGTGCCAGCAGTGCCGTGGGATCCTACAATGAGCAGTTCTTC
TRBV19,TRBD2,.,11,TRBJ2-7,CAVGGGYEQYF,TGTGCCGTCGGCGGGGGCTACGAGCAGTACTTC
TRBV11-1,.,.,14,TRBJ2-5,CASSLHGNQETQYF,TGTGCCAGCAGCTTACACGGGAACCAAGAGACCCAGTACTTC
TRBV5-6,TRBD2,.,13,TRBJ2-7,CASSFGRGAEQYF,TGTGCCAGCAGTTTCGGGAGGGGAGCCGAGCAGTACTTC
TRBV9,.,.,15,TRBJ2-3,CASSDAWGGTDTQYF,TGTGCCAGCAGCGATGCGTGGGGGGGCACAGATACGCAGTATTTT
TRBV2,.,.,12,TRBJ1-1,CASTILNTEAFF,TGTGCCAGCACCATTCTGAACACTGAAGCTTTCTTT
TRBV29-1,.,.,13,TRBJ2-7,CSVGPGPSYEQYF,TGCAGCGTTGGGCCCGGGCCCTCCTACGAGCAGTACTTC
TRBV7-9,.,.,12,TRBJ2-7,CASSGGFYEQYF,TGTGCCAGCAGCGGGGGTTTCTACGAGCAGTACTTC
TRBV28,.,.,13,TRBJ2-7,CASSLWAGYEQYF,TGTGCCAGCAGTTTATGGGCTGGCTACGAGCAGTACTTC
TRBV9,TRBD2,.,12,TRBJ2-1,CASGKLAAEQFF,TGTGCCAGCGGCAAACTAGCGGCTGAGCAGTTCTTC
TRBV14,TRBD2,once,16,TRBJ2-1,CASSQDPAGAYNEQFF,TGTGCCAGCAGCCAAGATCCAGCGGGAGCGTACAATGAGCAGTTCTTC
TRBV9,TRBD2,.,14,TRBJ2-7,CASSVVGAGHEQYF,TGTGCCAGCAGCGTAGTAGGAGCGGGACACGAGCAGTACTTC
TRBV23-1,.,.,15,TRBJ2-1,CASSQRWRPNNEQFF,TGCGCCAGCAGTCAGCGGTGGAGACCCAACAATGAGCAGTTCTTC
TRBV9,.,.,14,TRBJ2-5,CASSVGQHQETQYF,TGTGCCAGCAGCGTAGGCCAGCACCAAGAGACCCAGTACTTC
TRBV11-1,.,few,16,TRBJ1-4,CASSSVRDLGIEKLFF,TGTGCCAGCAGTTCTGTCCGGGACTTGGGTATTGAAAAACTGTTTTTT
TRBV6-6,TRBD1,.,14,TRBJ2-7,CASSYRDRPWEQYF,TGTGCCAGCAGTTACAGGGACAGGCCCTGGGAGCAGTACTTC
TRBV9,TRBD2,.,15,TRBJ2-3,CASSVGGGTIDTQYF,TGTGCCAGCAGCGTAGGCGGGGGTACAATAGATACGCAGTATTTT